The clone carrying this TCR beta chain was counted between two and nine times. For TCR beta, libraries came from iRepertoire HTBI primers and Arm-PCR of CDR3 regions. One entry per CDR3 protein results from TCRdb running MiXCR on the multiplex PCR reads. The data contain 400,000 to 500,000 distinct CDR3 sequences, roughly 20% of them singletons. The data are from a study of regulatory T cells in long-lasting Graves disease. This CDR3 has 13 residues. V was clipped by 5 bases and J by 9 bases; unmatched bases: 3. Time point described: persistent/refractory GD, antithyroid drugs over 5 years with positive TRAb. With RNA extracted from PBMCs as input, the TCR library was made.

Specimen: peripheral blood mononuclear cells (PBMCs), collected when the disease was refractory, from a patient treated with antithyroid drugs. V is TRBV12-3 or TRBV12-4 and J is TRBJ1-6; 8 positions agree with TRBD1. The receptor was derived from a female donor with Graves disease. CDR3 nucleotides: TGTGCCAGCAGTCTGGACAGGGTTTCACCCCTCCACTTT. Translating gives CASSLDRVSPLHF.